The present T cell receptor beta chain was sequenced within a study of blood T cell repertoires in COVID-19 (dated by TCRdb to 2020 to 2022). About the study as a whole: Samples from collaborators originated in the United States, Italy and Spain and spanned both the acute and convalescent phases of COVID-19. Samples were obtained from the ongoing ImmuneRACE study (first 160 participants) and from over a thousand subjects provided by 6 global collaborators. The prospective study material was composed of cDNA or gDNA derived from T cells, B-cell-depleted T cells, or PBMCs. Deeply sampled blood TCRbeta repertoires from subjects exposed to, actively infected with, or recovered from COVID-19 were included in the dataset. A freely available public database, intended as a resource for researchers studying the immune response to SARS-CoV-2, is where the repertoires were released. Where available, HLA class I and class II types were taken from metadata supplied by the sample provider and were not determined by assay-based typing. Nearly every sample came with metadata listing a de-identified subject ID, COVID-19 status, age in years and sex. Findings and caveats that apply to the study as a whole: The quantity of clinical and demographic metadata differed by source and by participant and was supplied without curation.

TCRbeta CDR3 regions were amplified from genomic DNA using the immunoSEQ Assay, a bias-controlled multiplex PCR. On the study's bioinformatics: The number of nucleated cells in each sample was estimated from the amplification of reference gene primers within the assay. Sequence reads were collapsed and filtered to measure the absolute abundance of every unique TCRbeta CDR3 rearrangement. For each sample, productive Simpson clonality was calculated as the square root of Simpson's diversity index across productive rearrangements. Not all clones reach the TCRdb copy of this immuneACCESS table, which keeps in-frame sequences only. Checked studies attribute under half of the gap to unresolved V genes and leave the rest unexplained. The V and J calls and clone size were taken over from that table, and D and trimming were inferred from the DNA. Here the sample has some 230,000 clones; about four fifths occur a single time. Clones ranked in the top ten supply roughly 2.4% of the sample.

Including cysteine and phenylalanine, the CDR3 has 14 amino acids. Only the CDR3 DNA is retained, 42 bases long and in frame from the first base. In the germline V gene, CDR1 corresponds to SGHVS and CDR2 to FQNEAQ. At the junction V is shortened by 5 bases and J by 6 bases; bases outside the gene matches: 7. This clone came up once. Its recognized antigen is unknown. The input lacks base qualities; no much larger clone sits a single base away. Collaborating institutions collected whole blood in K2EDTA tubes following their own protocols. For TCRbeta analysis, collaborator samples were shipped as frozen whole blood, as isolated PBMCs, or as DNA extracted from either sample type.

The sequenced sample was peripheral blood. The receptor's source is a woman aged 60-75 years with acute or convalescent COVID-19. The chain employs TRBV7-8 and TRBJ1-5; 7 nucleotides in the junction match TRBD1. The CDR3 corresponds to CASSRQGNSQPQHF. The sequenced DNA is TGTGCCAGCAGCCGACAGGGTAACTCTCAGCCCCAGCATTTT.